This is a list of T cell receptor beta chains from one sample in a study of naive and memory T cell subsets. MiXCR was run by TCRdb on the 5' RACE reads, yielding one entry per CDR3 protein. Found here are about 22,000 distinct CDR3 sequences, 4% to 4.5% of them singletons; the top ten hold approximately 7.8%. These receptors originate from a male donor in good health. Both conserved end residues are part of each CDR3. The order of the fields is V gene, J gene, clone size, D gene, CDR3 length, CDR3 protein, CDR3 DNA. The D gene is left open where the match is weak. Clone sizes are shown as once, few, many, or a class for an expanded clone.

V gene: TRBV11-2; J gene: TRBJ2-2; clone size: many; D gene: -; CDR3 length: 15; CDR3 protein: CASSLIPSRTGELFF; CDR3 DNA: TGTGCCAGCAGCTTAATACCTTCCCGGACCGGGGAGCTGTTTTTT
V gene: TRBV7-9; J gene: TRBJ2-1; clone size: few; D gene: TRBD1; CDR3 length: 18; CDR3 protein: CASSRGTGAKPFPDEQFF; CDR3 DNA: TGTGCCAGCAGCCGCGGGACAGGGGCGAAGCCCTTTCCCGATGAGCAGTTCTTC
V gene: TRBV4-3; J gene: TRBJ2-1; clone size: medium-sized; D gene: TRBD2; CDR3 length: 14; CDR3 protein: CASSQGSGVNEQFF; CDR3 DNA: TGCGCCAGCAGCCAAGGGAGCGGGGTCAATGAGCAGTTCTTC
V gene: TRBV12-3/TRBV12-4; J gene: TRBJ2-3; clone size: many; D gene: -; CDR3 length: 15; CDR3 protein: CASSFSGVFTDTQYF; CDR3 DNA: TGTGCCAGCAGTTTCTCCGGGGTCTTCACAGATACGCAGTATTTT
V gene: TRBV29-1; J gene: TRBJ2-1; clone size: many; D gene: TRBD2; CDR3 length: 17; CDR3 protein: CSVEEYSGSGTYNEQFF; CDR3 DNA: TGCAGCGTTGAGGAATATAGCGGGAGCGGGACTTACAATGAGCAGTTCTTC
V gene: TRBV5-1; J gene: TRBJ1-6; clone size: many; D gene: -; CDR3 length: 17; CDR3 protein: CASSFGPDVSYNSPLHF; CDR3 DNA: TGCGCCAGCAGCTTCGGTCCGGACGTCTCCTATAATTCACCCCTCCACTTT
V gene: TRBV25-1; J gene: TRBJ2-1; clone size: many; D gene: TRBD1; CDR3 length: 16; CDR3 protein: CASSEYWDRGRDEQFF; CDR3 DNA: TGTGCCAGCAGTGAATACTGGGACAGGGGGCGCGATGAGCAGTTCTTC
V gene: TRBV2; J gene: TRBJ2-2; clone size: many; D gene: TRBD2; CDR3 length: 15; CDR3 protein: CASSVASGNTGELFF; CDR3 DNA: TGTGCCAGCAGTGTAGCTAGCGGGAACACCGGGGAGCTGTTTTTT
V gene: TRBV5-1; J gene: TRBJ2-2; clone size: many; D gene: -; CDR3 length: 18; CDR3 protein: CASSLTQLVAGRTGELFF; CDR3 DNA: TGCGCCAGCAGCTTGACCCAGCTCGTGGCAGGGCGCACCGGGGAGCTGTTTTTT
V gene: TRBV29-1; J gene: TRBJ2-1; clone size: many; D gene: TRBD2; CDR3 length: 14; CDR3 protein: CSVDGLAGYNEQFF; CDR3 DNA: TGCAGCGTTGACGGGCTAGCGGGGTACAATGAGCAGTTCTTC
V gene: TRBV19; J gene: TRBJ2-1; clone size: many; D gene: TRBD2; CDR3 length: 13; CDR3 protein: CASSLSGREHQFF; CDR3 DNA: TGTGCCAGTAGTCTGAGCGGGAGGGAACATCAGTTCTTC
V gene: TRBV6-5; J gene: TRBJ2-2; clone size: many; D gene: TRBD2; CDR3 length: 19; CDR3 protein: CASSHNLFGGRLNTGELFF; CDR3 DNA: TGTGCCAGCAGTCACAACTTATTTGGCGGGAGACTGAACACCGGGGAGCTGTTTTTT
V gene: TRBV20-1; J gene: TRBJ2-1; clone size: many; D gene: -; CDR3 length: 15; CDR3 protein: CSARVQGGSYNEQFF; CDR3 DNA: TGCAGTGCTAGAGTTCAGGGGGGCTCCTACAATGAGCAGTTCTTC
V gene: TRBV11-3; J gene: TRBJ2-1; clone size: many; D gene: TRBD2; CDR3 length: 17; CDR3 protein: CASSPPIGTSGYNEQFF; CDR3 DNA: TGTGCCAGCAGCCCTCCGATAGGGACTAGCGGCTACAATGAGCAGTTCTTC
V gene: TRBV4-3; J gene: TRBJ2-1; clone size: many; D gene: -; CDR3 length: 13; CDR3 protein: CASSRDYVHEQFF; CDR3 DNA: TGCGCCAGCAGTCGAGACTACGTCCATGAGCAGTTCTTC
V gene: TRBV28; J gene: TRBJ2-1; clone size: many; D gene: -; CDR3 length: 11; CDR3 protein: CATGTSDEQFF; CDR3 DNA: TGTGCCACCGGGACATCGGATGAGCAGTTCTTC
V gene: TRBV20-1; J gene: TRBJ1-4; clone size: medium-sized; D gene: -; CDR3 length: 12; CDR3 protein: CSASRDTKKLFF; CDR3 DNA: TGCAGTGCTAGCCGGGACACCAAAAAACTGTTTTTT
V gene: TRBV7-2; J gene: TRBJ2-2; clone size: many; D gene: TRBD2; CDR3 length: 15; CDR3 protein: CASSATSANTGELFF; CDR3 DNA: TGTGCCAGCAGCGCCACTAGCGCCAACACCGGGGAGCTGTTTTTT
V gene: TRBV11-3; J gene: TRBJ2-7; clone size: many; D gene: -; CDR3 length: 13; CDR3 protein: CASSLYGSYEQYF; CDR3 DNA: TGTGCCAGCAGCTTATACGGTTCCTACGAGCAGTACTTC
V gene: TRBV25-1; J gene: TRBJ2-7; clone size: many; D gene: TRBD2; CDR3 length: 15; CDR3 protein: CASSESLLAGEIRYF; CDR3 DNA: TGTGCCAGCAGTGAATCGCTACTAGCGGGAGAGATTCGGTACTTC
V gene: TRBV6-5; J gene: TRBJ2-5; clone size: many; D gene: TRBD2; CDR3 length: 14; CDR3 protein: CASRGLVGVKTQYF; CDR3 DNA: TGTGCCAGCAGAGGACTAGTAGGTGTCAAGACCCAGTACTTC
V gene: TRBV7-9; J gene: TRBJ2-3; clone size: many; D gene: -; CDR3 length: 14; CDR3 protein: CASSFYGSVDTQYF; CDR3 DNA: TGTGCCAGCAGCTTTTATGGTAGCGTCGATACGCAGTATTTT
V gene: TRBV18; J gene: TRBJ2-7; clone size: many; D gene: TRBD1; CDR3 length: 15; CDR3 protein: CASSQGTGPNYEQYF; CDR3 DNA: TGTGCCAGCTCCCAGGGGACAGGGCCTAACTACGAGCAGTACTTC
V gene: TRBV2; J gene: TRBJ2-3; clone size: many; D gene: TRBD2; CDR3 length: 15; CDR3 protein: CASTDGLADTDTQYF; CDR3 DNA: TGTGCCAGCACGGATGGGCTAGCGGACACAGATACGCAGTATTTT
V gene: TRBV20-1; J gene: TRBJ2-3; clone size: many; D gene: -; CDR3 length: 11; CDR3 protein: CSARVSDTQYF; CDR3 DNA: TGCAGTGCTAGAGTGTCGGATACGCAGTATTTT
V gene: TRBV2; J gene: TRBJ2-1; clone size: many; D gene: -; CDR3 length: 16; CDR3 protein: CASSEDGLSSYNEQFF; CDR3 DNA: TGTGCCAGCAGTGAAGACGGGTTGAGCTCCTACAATGAGCAGTTCTTC
V gene: TRBV14; J gene: TRBJ2-2; clone size: many; D gene: -; CDR3 length: 17; CDR3 protein: CASSQRMGPGSTGELFF; CDR3 DNA: TGTGCCAGCAGCCAAAGGATGGGGCCAGGCTCCACCGGGGAGCTGTTTTTT
V gene: TRBV19; J gene: TRBJ2-1; clone size: many; D gene: -; CDR3 length: 15; CDR3 protein: CASSPGGGRNNEQFF; CDR3 DNA: TGTGCCAGTAGCCCAGGTGGAGGGAGAAACAATGAGCAGTTCTTC